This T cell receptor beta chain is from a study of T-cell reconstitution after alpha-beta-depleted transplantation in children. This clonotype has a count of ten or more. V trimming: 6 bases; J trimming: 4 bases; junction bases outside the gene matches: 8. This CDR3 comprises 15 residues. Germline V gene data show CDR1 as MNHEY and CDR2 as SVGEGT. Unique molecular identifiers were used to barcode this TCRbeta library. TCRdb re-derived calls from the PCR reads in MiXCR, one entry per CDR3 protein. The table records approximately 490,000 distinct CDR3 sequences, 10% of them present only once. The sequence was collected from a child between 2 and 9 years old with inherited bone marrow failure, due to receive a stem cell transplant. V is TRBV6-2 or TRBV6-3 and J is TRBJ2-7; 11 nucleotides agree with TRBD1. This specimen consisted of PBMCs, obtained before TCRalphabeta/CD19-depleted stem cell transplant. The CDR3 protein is CASSDGQGARYEQYF. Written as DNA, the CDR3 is TGTGCCAGCAGCGACGGACAGGGGGCGAGGTACGAGCAGTACTTC.